The next 15 T cell receptor beta chains were all read from a single sample in a study of Graves' ophthalmopathy and Graves' hyperthyroidism (dated by TCRdb to the late 2010s). The sequencer was an Illumina HiSeq 2000. TCR beta CDR3 regions were amplified from RNA transcripts for repertoire sequencing. The first round was an RT-PCR using HTBI primers with the Qiagen OneStep RT-PCR kit, and this first round was followed by a second-round multiplex PCR, then size selection and purification. TCRdb handled the public reads itself, with Q25 trimming in fastp and clone calling in MiXCR, and kept productive beta chains. Duplicate CDR3 protein sequences are folded into a single record with the most common DNA and genes. The sample has about 550,000 distinct CDR3 sequences on record, 39% of them singletons. Together, the top ten hold about 4% of the sample. Material: peripheral blood or thyroid tissue (not recorded which). These TCRs come from an adult man with Graves' hyperthyroidism.

This clonotype was observed at least ten times. This sequence joins TRBV2 and TRBJ1-5; D possibly corresponds to TRBD1 (5 bases). Deletions cut 4 bases from V and 2 bases from J, with 18 bases between. The CDR3 extends over 17 amino acids. The germline V gene encodes CDR1 SNHLY and CDR2 FYNNEI. The CDR3 DNA reads TGTGCCAGCAGTGCCCGGGACTCCGGATCTCGCAATCAGCCCCAGCATTTT. This codes for CASSARDSGSRNQPQHF.

There are many counts of this clonotype. The V gene is TRBV7-2, the J gene TRBJ1-5; D is unresolved. The CDR3 covers 14 residues. V dropped 3 bases and J dropped 6 bases, with 12 bases sitting between them. The V gene's germline CDR1 is SGHTA and CDR2 FQGNSA. The CDR3: CASSFGRVAQPQHF. The CDR3 DNA reads TGTGCCAGCAGCTTCGGGAGGGTGGCTCAGCCCCAGCATTTT.

The chain joins TRBV10-3 to TRBJ1-4, with D possibly matching TRBD1 (6 bases). Trimming took off 3 bases at V and 8 bases at J, with 22 bases between the two ends. This CDR3 is 17 amino acids long. CDR1 is ENHRY, CDR2 SYGVKD, per germline. For the CDR3, the DNA is TGTGCCATCAGTGAAGGGAGGGGGAGATTCGGCGGGGAAAAACTGTTTTTT. Translating it yields CAISEGRGRFGGEKLFF.

At least ten counts were recorded for this clonotype. This chain uses TRBV5-1 with TRBJ1-3, with D uncertain. Germline CDR1 is SGHRS and CDR2 is YFSETQ. The CDR3 spans 15 residues. The V end lost 0 bases, the J end lost 0 bases, and 7 bases lay between the germline ends. The CDR3 here is CASSLAGSSGNTIYF. Written as DNA, the CDR3 is TGCGCCAGCAGCTTGGCCGGGAGCTCTGGAAACACCATATATTTT.

This clonotype has a count of ten or more. The chain carries TRBV6-5 and TRBJ2-5; D not resolved. Germline CDR1 and CDR2: MNHEY and SVGAGI. V gave up 5 bases and J gave up 2 bases, with 21 bases separating them. The CDR3 contains 17 residues. CDR3 residues: CASSPLVAVNYQETQYF. The CDR3 DNA is TGTGCCAGCAGTCCCTTAGTGGCAGTTAACTATCAAGAGACCCAGTACTTC.

The chain links TRBV20-1 to TRBJ2-5, with TRBD1 matching 7 bases. This CDR3 is built from 13 residues. V dropped 3 bases and J dropped 3; count of bases not matched to a gene: 4. Germline V gives CDR1 DFQATT, CDR2 SNEGSKA (reference sequence). In DNA form, the CDR3 reads TGCAGTGCTAGTTGGGACAGAAAAGAGACCCAGTACTTC. This gives the protein CSASWDRKETQYF.

Many counts were recorded for this clonotype. The rearrangement joins TRBV29-1 to TRBJ2-7, with D hard to call. V gave up 4 bases and J gave up 5 bases, with 12 bases separating them. Germline V lookup: CDR1 SQVTM, CDR2 ANQGSEA. The CDR3 covers 12 residues. CDR3 sequence (DNA): TGCAGCGTTGCCGGTGATCTCGACGAGCAGTACTTC. This codes for CSVAGDLDEQYF.

In its sample, this clonotype was seen many times. The chain couples TRBV15 to TRBJ1-5, with D perhaps matching TRBD1 (6 bases). Germline V gene lookup returns CDR1 LNHNV and CDR2 YYDKDF (reference sequence). Trimming took off 0 bases at V and 5 bases at J, with 11 bases between the two ends. This CDR3 is built from 15 residues. CDR3 residues: CATSREGATYQPQHF. In DNA, the CDR3 is TGTGCCACCAGCAGAGAGGGGGCAACTTATCAGCCCCAGCATTTT. Full variable domain (missing parts from reference TRBV15 and TRBJ1-5): DAMVIQNPRYQVTQFGKPVTLSCSQTLNHNVMYWYQQKSSQAPKLLFHYYDKDFNNEADTPDNFQSRRPNTSFCFLDIRSPGLGDTAMYLCATSREGATYQPQHFGDGTRLSIL.

Many counts were recorded for this clonotype. The V gene is TRBV20-1, the J gene TRBJ1-5; 9 bases agree with TRBD1. V was clipped by 6 bases and J by 3 bases; unmatched bases: 9. The CDR3 runs to 15 residues. Germline V gene data show CDR1 as DFQATT and CDR2 as SNEGSKA (reference sequence). Written as DNA, the CDR3 is TGCAGTGCAACCAGTGGGACAGGGATCAATCAGCCCCAGCATTTT. It translates to CSATSGTGINQPQHF.

Worth noting for this clonotype: A single base separates this from a much larger clone, so it may be a read error. The chain has TRBV29-1 and TRBJ2-7; D uncertain. CDR1 is SQVTM, CDR2 ANQGSEA, per germline. There are 12 residues in the CDR3. The V gene lost 0 bases and the J gene lost 7 bases, with 10 bases spanning the gap. DNA for the CDR3: TGCAGCGTTGAAGAGGGAAGTAGGGAGCAGTACTTC. Translating it yields CSVEEGSREQYF.

This clonotype was counted at least ten times. The chain couples TRBV20-1 to TRBJ1-2, with a tentative D call TRBD1 (5 bases). V shed 2 bases and J shed 0 bases, with 10 bases lying between them. CDR3 size: 14 residues. Germline V CDR1 and CDR2: DFQATT, SNEGSKA (reference sequence). As DNA, the CDR3 is TGCAGTGCTAGAAAAACAGGTGCTAACTATGGCTACACCTTC. Its translation is CSARKTGANYGYTF.

The chain combines TRBV7-2 with TRBJ2-3, with D possibly being TRBD2 (6 bases). Per the germline V gene, CDR1 is SGHTA and CDR2 is FQGNSA. This CDR3 comprises 15 residues. The germline V and J ends were trimmed by 4 bases and 1 base, with 12 bases remaining between them. CDR3 region: CASSYYGTGTDTQYF. The CDR3 DNA sequence: TGTGCCAGCAGCTACTACGGGACTGGCACAGATACGCAGTATTTT.

The sample holds a few counts of this clonotype. CDR3 DNA sequence: TGTGCCAGCAGTTTCATGGGCCAGGCTGGGGCCAACGTCCTGACTTTC. Protein product: CASSFMGQAGANVLTF. The chain joins TRBV28 to TRBJ2-6; no definite D call. With 3 bases removed from V and 2 bases from J, the gap between germline ends came to 11 bases. This CDR3 has 16 residues. Germline V gene sequence: CDR1 MDHEN, CDR2 SYDVKM. The whole variable domain, remainder taken from reference TRBV28 and TRBJ2-6, is DVKVTQSSRYLVKRTGEKVFLECVQDMDHENMFWYRQDPGLGLRLIYFSYDVKMKEKGDIPEGYSVSREKKERFSLILESASTNQTSMYLCASSFMGQAGANVLTFGAGSRLTVL.

The chain couples TRBV7-9 to TRBJ2-2; 9 positions match TRBD1. V lost 8 bases and J lost 1; bases outside the gene matches: 11. This CDR3 is built from 17 residues. Germline V gene lookup returns CDR1 SEHNR and CDR2 FQNEAQ (reference sequence). The CDR3 nucleotides are TGTGCCAGCTCACCGGGACAGGGCTCCAAGAACACCGGGGAGCTGTTTTTT. Its protein product is CASSPGQGSKNTGELFF.

This clonotype was seen a handful of times. The CDR3 here is CASAGDGNYEQYF. CDR3 nucleotides: TGTGCTTCCGCAGGGGATGGTAACTACGAGCAGTACTTC. The chain joins TRBV7-9 to TRBJ2-7; possibly TRBD1 for D (6 bases). CDR3 size: 13 residues. CDR1 is SEHNR, CDR2 FQNEAQ, per germline (reference sequence). Based on the CDR3 plus reference TRBV7-9 and TRBJ2-7, the full variable domain is DTGVSQNPRHKITKRGQNVTFRCDPISEHNRLYWYRQTLGQGPEFLTYFQNEAQLEKSRLLSDRFSAERPKGSFSTLEIQRTEQGDSAMYLCASAGDGNYEQYFGPGTRLTVT.